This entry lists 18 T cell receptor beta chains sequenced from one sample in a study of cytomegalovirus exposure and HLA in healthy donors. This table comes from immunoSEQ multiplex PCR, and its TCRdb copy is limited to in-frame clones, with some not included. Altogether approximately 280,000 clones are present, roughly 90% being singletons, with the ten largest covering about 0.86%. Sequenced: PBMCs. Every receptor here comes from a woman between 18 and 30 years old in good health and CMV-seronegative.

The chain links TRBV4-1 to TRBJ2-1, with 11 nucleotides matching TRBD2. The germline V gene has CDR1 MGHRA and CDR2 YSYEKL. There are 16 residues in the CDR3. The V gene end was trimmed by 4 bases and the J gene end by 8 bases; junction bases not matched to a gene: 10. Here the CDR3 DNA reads TGCGCCAGCAGCCGCCAGCTACTAGCGGGAGTGGATGAGCAGTTCTTC. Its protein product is CASSRQLLAGVDEQFF.

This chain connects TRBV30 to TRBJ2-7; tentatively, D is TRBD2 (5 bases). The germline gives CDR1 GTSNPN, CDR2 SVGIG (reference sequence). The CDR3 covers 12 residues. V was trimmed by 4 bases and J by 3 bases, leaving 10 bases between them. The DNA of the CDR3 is TGTGCCTGGACCCCGGGGTTCTACGAGCAGTACTTC. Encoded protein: CAWTPGFYEQYF. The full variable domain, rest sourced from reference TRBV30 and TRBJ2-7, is SQTIHQWPATLVQPVGSPLSLECTVEGTSNPNLYWYRQAAGRGLQLLFYSVGIGQISSEVPQNLSASRPQDRQFILSSKKLLLSDSGFYLCAWTPGFYEQYFGPGTRLTVT.

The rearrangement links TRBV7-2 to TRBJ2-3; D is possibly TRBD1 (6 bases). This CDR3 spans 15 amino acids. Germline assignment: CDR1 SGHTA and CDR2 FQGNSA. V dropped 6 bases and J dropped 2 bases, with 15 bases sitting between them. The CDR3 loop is CASRIQTGHTDTQYF. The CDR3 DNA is TGTGCCAGCAGGATCCAAACAGGGCACACAGATACGCAGTATTTT.

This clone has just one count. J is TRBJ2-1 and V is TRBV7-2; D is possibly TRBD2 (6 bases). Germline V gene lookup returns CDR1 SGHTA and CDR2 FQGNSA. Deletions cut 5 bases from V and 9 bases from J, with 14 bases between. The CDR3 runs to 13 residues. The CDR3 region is CASSQEGLGEQFF. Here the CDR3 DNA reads TGTGCCAGCAGCCAGGAGGGTTTGGGTGAGCAGTTCTTC.

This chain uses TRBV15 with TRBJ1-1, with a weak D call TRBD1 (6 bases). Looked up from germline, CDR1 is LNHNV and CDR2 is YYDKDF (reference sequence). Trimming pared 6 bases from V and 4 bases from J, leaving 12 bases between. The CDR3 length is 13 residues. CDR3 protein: CATSSWGLTEAFF. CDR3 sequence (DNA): TGTGCCACCAGTTCTTGGGGGCTCACTGAAGCTTTCTTT.

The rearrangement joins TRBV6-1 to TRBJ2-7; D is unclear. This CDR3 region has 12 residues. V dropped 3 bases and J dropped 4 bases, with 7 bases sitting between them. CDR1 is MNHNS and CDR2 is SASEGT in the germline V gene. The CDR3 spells CASSDPPYEQYF. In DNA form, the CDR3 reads TGTGCCAGCAGTGATCCCCCTTACGAGCAGTACTTC.

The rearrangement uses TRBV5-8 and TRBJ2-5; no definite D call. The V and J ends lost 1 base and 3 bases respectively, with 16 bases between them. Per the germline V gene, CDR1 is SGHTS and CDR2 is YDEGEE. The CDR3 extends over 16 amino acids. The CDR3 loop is CASSLFGQKGEETQYF. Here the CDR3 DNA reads TGTGCCAGCAGCTTGTTCGGCCAGAAAGGAGAAGAGACCCAGTACTTC.

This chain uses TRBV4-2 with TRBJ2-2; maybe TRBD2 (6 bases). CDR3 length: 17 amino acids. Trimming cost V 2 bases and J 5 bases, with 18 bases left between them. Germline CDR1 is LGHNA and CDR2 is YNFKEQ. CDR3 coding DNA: TGTGCCAGCAGCCAACGTGCGGGGCGCCAATCGACCGGGGAGCTGTTTTTT. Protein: CASSQRAGRQSTGELFF.

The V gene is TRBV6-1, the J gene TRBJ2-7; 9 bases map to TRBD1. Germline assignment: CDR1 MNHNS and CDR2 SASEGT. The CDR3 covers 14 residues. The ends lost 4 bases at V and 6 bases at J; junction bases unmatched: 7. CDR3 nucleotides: TGTGCCAGCAGTGCTTACCGGGACAGGGTCGAGCAGTACTTC. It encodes CASSAYRDRVEQYF.

CDR3 coding DNA: TGTGCCAGCAGCTACGAAGGCGGGAGTAATGAGCAGTTCTTC. This sequence encodes CASSYEGGSNEQFF. This chain uses TRBV2 with TRBJ2-1, with 7 positions matching TRBD2. V trimming: 6 bases; J trimming: 7 bases; junction bases outside the gene matches: 9. The germline gives CDR1 SNHLY, CDR2 FYNNEI. The CDR3 has 14 amino acids. The full variable domain, its missing parts supplied by reference TRBV2 and TRBJ2-1, is EPEVTQTPSHQVTQMGQEVILRCVPISNHLYFYWYRQILGQKVEFLVSFYNNEISEKSEIFDDQFSVERPDGSNFTLKIRSTKLEDSAMYFCASSYEGGSNEQFFGPGTRLTVL.

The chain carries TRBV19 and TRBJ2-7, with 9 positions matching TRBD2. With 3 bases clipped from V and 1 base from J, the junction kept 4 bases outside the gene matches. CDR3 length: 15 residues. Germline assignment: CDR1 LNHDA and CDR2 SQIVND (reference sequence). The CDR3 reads CASSMAGGGSYEQYF. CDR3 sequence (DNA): TGTGCCAGTAGTATGGCGGGAGGGGGTTCCTACGAGCAGTACTTC.

CDR3 DNA sequence: TGTGCCAGCACGGCCGGTGAGCGGAAAAACTCCTACGAGCAGTACTTC. This gives the protein CASTAGERKNSYEQYF. This chain connects TRBV27 to TRBJ2-7; D might be TRBD2 (5 bases). This CDR3 comprises 16 residues. The V gene's germline CDR1 is MNHEY and CDR2 SMNVEV (reference sequence). V lost 7 bases, J lost 0 bases, and 19 bases lay in between.

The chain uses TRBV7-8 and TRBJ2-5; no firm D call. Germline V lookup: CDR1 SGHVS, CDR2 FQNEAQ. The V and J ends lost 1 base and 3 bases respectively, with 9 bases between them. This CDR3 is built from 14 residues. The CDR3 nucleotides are TGTGCCAGCAGCTTAGGGGCTCTCGAAGAGACCCAGTACTTC. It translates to CASSLGALEETQYF.

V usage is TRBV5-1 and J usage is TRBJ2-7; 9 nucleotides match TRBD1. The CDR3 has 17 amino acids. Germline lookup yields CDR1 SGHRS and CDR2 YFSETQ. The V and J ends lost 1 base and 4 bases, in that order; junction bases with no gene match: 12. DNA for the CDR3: TGCGCCAGCAGCTTGTCCCCACCGGGACAGGGTTCTTACGAGCAGTACTTC. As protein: CASSLSPPGQGSYEQYF.

The chain's CDR3 is CASSPRLDRAPVPQHF. The CDR3 DNA reads TGCGCCAGCAGCCCACGACTGGACAGGGCCCCTGTGCCCCAGCATTTT. The J gene is TRBJ1-5, the V gene TRBV4-1; 8 positions agree with TRBD1. The junction had 14 bases not matched to a gene; V was cut back by 4 bases and J by 9 bases. CDR1 MGHRA and CDR2 YSYEKL come from the germline V gene. The CDR3 totals 16 residues.

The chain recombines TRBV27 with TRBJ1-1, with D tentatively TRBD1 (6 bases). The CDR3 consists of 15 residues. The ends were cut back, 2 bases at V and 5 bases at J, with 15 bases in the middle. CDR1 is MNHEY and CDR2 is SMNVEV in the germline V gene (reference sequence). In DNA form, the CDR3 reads TGTGCCAGCAGTTTACTCGCGGGGGCAGGGACTGAAGCTTTCTTT. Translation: CASSLLAGAGTEAFF.

Written as DNA, the CDR3 is TGTGCCAGTAGTATAGGGAGGGGCCCGGAGACCCAGTACTTC. This encodes CASSIGRGPETQYF. The chain employs TRBV19 and TRBJ2-5, with D tentatively TRBD2 (6 bases). CDR1 is LNHDA, CDR2 SQIVND, per germline (reference sequence). V was trimmed by 1 base and J by 5 bases, leaving 11 bases between them. The CDR3 has 14 amino acids.

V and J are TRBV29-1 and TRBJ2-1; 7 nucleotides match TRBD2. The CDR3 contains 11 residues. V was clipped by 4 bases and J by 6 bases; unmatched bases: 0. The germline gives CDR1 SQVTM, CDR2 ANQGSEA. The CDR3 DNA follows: TGCAGCGTTGGGGAGGGCAATGAGCAGTTCTTC. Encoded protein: CSVGEGNEQFF.